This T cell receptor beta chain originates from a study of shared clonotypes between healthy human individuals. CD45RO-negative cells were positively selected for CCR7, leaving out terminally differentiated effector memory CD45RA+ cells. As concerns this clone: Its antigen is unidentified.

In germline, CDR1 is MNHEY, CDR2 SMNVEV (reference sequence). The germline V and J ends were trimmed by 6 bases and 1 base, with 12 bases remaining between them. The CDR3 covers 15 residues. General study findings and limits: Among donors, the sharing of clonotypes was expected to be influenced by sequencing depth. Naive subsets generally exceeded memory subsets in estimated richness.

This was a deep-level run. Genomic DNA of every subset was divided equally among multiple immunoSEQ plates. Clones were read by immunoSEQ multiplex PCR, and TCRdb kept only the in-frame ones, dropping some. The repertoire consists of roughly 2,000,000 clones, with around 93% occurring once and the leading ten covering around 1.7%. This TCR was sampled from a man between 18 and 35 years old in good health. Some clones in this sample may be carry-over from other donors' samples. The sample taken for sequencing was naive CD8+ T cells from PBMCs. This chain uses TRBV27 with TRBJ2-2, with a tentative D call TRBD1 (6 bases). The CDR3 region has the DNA TGTGCCAGCAGGCTAACAGGGAAGAACACCGGGGAGCTGTTTTTT. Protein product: CASRLTGKNTGELFF.